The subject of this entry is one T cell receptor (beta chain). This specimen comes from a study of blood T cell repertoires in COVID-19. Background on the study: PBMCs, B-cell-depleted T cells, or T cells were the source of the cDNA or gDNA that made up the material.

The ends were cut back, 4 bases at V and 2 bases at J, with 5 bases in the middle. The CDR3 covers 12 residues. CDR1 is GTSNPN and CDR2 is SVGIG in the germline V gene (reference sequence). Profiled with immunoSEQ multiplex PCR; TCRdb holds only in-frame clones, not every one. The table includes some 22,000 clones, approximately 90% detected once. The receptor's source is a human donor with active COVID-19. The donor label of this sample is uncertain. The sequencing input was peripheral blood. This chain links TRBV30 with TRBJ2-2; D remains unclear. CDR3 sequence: CAWTVNTGELFF. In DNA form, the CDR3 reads TGTGCCTGGACAGTAAACACCGGGGAGCTGTTTTTT.